Listed below are T cell receptor beta chains from one sample, sequenced in a study of PD-1 blockade in classical Hodgkin lymphoma. The data were produced by immunoSEQ multiplex PCR, yet TCRdb's version contains in-frame clones alone and is incomplete. This sample has about 21,000 clones, with roughly 94% found just once. Sequenced material: peripheral blood mononuclear cells (PBMCs). The receptors shown here come from a human donor with classical Hodgkin lymphoma. Both conserved end residues are part of each CDR3.

>TRBV5-7|TRBJ2-7
CASSRGLGRSYEQYF
>TRBV7-2|TRBJ1-2
CASSPTGRGYTF
>TRBV19|TRBJ2-1
CASSIDLGRQGLTNEQFF
>TRBV6-1|TRBJ1-1
CATSYWDTEAFF
>TRBV4-3|TRBJ2-1
CASSQERGDNEQFF
>TRBV29-1|TRBJ2-3
CSVVSEGDTQYF
>TRBV6-6|TRBJ2-3
CASSYSWADTQYF
>TRBV6-1|TRBJ2-1
CASRRSGGNNEQFF
>TRBV7-8|TRBJ2-1
CASSLRTGDPQTYNEQFF
>TRBV6-1|TRBJ1-5
CASSEPPRFSNQPQHF
>TRBV6-1|TRBJ2-3
CASNKAGLTDTQYF
>TRBV7-2|TRBJ2-2
CASSLYRAGTGELFF
>TRBV7-9|TRBJ2-1
CASSPTQLVNGEQFF
>TRBV27|TRBJ1-2
CASSSPTGRGGYGYTF
>TRBV27|TRBJ1-1
CASIPGQGSPANTEAFF
>TRBV7-3|TRBJ1-1
CASSPTGNTEAFF
>TRBV2|TRBJ2-1
CASSARDRLISYNEQFF
>TRBV30|TRBJ2-3
CAWSEGGLRNTDTQYF
>TRBV18|TRBJ2-7
CASSPGQGPYEQYF
>TRBV4-3|TRBJ2-2
CASSQNTGELFF
>TRBV7-9|TRBJ1-2
CASSQPDRGGYTF
>TRBV7-3|TRBJ2-1
CASSQDRGTYNEQFF
>TRBV4-2|TRBJ1-1
CASSRRGRPVEGAFF
>TRBV28|TRBJ1-1
CASSPPHGLNTEAFF
>TRBV6-5|TRBJ2-5
CASSLAGGVQETQYF
>TRBV7-2|TRBJ2-1
CASRSRGPRDNEQFF
>TRBV7-2|TRBJ2-7
CASSLRGDSTYEQYF
>TRBV27|TRBJ1-1
CASSLTGGRNTEAFF
>TRBV11-2|TRBJ1-2
CASSHRQGVGYTF
>TRBV10-1|TRBJ1-1
CASSESGRGEANTEAFF
>TRBV6-5|TRBJ1-2
CASSIGGRVDSLSTF
>TRBV6-1|TRBJ2-7
CASQPGTRVEQYF
>TRBV2|TRBJ2-7
CASGNSYEQYF
>TRBV11-3|TRBJ2-3
CASSPGRTDTQYF
>TRBV5-1|TRBJ2-4
CASTFGSGTGFLAKNIQYF
>TRBV5-4|TRBJ2-5
CASSSPGQEGETQYF
>TRBV19|TRBJ1-1
CASSADRGVYTEAFF
>TRBV2|TRBJ2-3
CASSLGPRTDTQYF
>TRBV7-9|TRBJ2-6
CASSTDRGRSGANVLTF
>TRBV11-2|TRBJ1-5
CASSLRPLFPQHF
>TRBV7-2|TRBJ1-5
CASSLYGTGVAQPQHF
>TRBV6-5|TRBJ1-2
CASSTSRGSPYGYTF
>TRBV10-3|TRBJ2-3
CAIRNPSISTDTQYF
>TRBV11-3|TRBJ2-1
CASSGPGARHNEQFF
>TRBV5-1|TRBJ2-7
CASSLRSGGGYEQYF
>TRBV28|TRBJ1-6
CASSLVGANSPLHF
>TRBV6-1|TRBJ2-3
CASTYGGYTDTQYF
>TRBV11-2|TRBJ1-1
CASSLDSRVGAFF
>TRBV5-4|TRBJ2-1
CASSPYNDRGIYNEQFF